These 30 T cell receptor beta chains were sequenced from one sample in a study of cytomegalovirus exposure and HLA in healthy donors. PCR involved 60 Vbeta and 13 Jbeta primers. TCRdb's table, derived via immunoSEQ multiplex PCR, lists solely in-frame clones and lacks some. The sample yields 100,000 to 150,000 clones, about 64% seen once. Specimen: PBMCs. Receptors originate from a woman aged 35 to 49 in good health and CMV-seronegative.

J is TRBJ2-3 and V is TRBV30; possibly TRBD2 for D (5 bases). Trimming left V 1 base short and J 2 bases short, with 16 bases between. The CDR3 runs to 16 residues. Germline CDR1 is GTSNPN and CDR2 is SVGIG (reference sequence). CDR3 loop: CAWSALGNHLTDTQYF. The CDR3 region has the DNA TGTGCCTGGAGTGCACTCGGGAATCACCTCACAGATACGCAGTATTTT.

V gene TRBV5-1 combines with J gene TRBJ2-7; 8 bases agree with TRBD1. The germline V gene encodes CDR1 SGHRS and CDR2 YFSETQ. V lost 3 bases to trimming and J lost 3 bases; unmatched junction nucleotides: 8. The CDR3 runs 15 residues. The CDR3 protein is CASSWGQGADYEQYF. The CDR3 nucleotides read TGCGCCAGCAGCTGGGGGCAGGGGGCAGACTACGAGCAGTACTTC. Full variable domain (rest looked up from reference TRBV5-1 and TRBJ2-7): KAGVTQTPRYLIKTRGQQVTLSCSPISGHRSVSWYQQTPGQGLQFLFEYFSETQRNKGNFPGRFSGRQFSNSRSEMNVSTLELGDSALYLCASSWGQGADYEQYFGPGTRLTVT.

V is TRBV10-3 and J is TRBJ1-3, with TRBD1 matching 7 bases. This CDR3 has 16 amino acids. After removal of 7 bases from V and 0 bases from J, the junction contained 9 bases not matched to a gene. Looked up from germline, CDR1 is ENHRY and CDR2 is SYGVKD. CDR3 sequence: CAITKDRPGSGNTIYF. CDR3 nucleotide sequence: TGTGCCATCACCAAGGACAGGCCGGGCTCTGGAAACACCATATATTTT.

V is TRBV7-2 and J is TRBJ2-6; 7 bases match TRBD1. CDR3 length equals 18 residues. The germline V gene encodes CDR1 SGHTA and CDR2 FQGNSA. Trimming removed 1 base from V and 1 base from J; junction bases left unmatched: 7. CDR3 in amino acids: CASSLVSGGSSGANVLTF. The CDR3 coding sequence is TGTGCCAGCAGCTTAGTCTCAGGGGGATCTTCTGGGGCCAACGTCCTGACTTTC.

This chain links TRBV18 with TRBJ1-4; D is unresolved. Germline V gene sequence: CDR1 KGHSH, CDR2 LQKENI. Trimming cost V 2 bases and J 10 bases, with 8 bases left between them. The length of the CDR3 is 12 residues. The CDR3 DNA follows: TGTGCCAGCTCACCAACCGCAGGAAAACTGTTTTTT. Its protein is CASSPTAGKLFF.

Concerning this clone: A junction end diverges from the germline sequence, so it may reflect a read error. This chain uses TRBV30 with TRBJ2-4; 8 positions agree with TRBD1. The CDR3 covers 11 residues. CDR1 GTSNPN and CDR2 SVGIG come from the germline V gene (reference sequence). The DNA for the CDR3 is TGTGCCTGGAGCGCCGGACAGGGTCGGGGCTTC. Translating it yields CAWSAGQGRGF.

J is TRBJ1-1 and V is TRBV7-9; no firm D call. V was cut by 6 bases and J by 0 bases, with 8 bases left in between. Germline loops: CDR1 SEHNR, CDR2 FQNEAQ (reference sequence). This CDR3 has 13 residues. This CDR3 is CASSDGMNTEAFF. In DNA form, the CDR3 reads TGTGCCAGCAGTGACGGGATGAACACTGAAGCTTTCTTT. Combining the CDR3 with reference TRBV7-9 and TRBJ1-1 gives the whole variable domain DTGVSQNPRHKITKRGQNVTFRCDPISEHNRLYWYRQTLGQGPEFLTYFQNEAQLEKSRLLSDRFSAERPKGSFSTLEIQRTEQGDSAMYLCASSDGMNTEAFFGQGTRLTVV.

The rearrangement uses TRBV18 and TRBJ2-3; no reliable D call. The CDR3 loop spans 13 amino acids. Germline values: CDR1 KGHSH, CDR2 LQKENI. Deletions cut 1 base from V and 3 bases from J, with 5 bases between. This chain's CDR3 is CASSPRETDTQYF. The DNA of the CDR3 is TGTGCCAGCTCACCACGAGAAACAGATACGCAGTATTTT.

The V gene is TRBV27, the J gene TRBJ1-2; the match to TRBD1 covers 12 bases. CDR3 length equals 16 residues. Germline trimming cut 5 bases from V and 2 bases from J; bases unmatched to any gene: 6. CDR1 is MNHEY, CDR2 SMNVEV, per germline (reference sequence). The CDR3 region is CASSPAGTGGNYGYTF. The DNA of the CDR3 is TGTGCCAGCAGTCCAGCCGGGACAGGGGGCAACTATGGCTACACCTTC.

CDR3 sequence (DNA): TGCGCCAGCAGCTTTGCCCAGGGAGAGACCCAGTACTTC. This encodes CASSFAQGETQYF. The chain recombines TRBV5-1 with TRBJ2-5; possibly TRBD1 for D (5 bases). The germline V gene has CDR1 SGHRS and CDR2 YFSETQ. Trimming shortened V by 2 bases and J by 4 bases, and 9 bases separated the two germline ends. The CDR3 is 13 residues long.

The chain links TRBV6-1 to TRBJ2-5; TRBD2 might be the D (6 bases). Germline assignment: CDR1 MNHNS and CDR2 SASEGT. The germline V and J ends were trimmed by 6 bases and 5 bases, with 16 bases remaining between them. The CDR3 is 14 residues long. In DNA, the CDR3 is TGTGCCAGCAGGCACCGGGGGAAGGGGGAGACCCAGTACTTC. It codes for CASRHRGKGETQYF.

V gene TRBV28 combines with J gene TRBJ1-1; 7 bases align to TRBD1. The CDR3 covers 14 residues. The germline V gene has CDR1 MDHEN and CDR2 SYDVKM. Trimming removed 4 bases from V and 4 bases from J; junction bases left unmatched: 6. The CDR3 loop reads CASSSQGWSTEAFF. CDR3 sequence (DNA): TGTGCCAGCAGTTCACAGGGGTGGAGCACTGAAGCTTTCTTT.

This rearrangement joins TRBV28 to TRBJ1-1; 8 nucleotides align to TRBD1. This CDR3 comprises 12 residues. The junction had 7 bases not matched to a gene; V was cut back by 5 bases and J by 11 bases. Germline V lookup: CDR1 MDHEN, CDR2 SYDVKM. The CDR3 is CASSLGQGRAFF. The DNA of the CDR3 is TGTGCCAGCAGTCTAGGACAGGGCAGGGCTTTCTTT.

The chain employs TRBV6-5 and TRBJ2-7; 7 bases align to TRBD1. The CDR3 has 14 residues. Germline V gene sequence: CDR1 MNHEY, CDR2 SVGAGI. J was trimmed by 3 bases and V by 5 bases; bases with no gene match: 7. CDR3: CASSGIDRVYEQYF. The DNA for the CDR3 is TGTGCCAGCAGTGGGATCGACAGGGTCTACGAGCAGTACTTC.

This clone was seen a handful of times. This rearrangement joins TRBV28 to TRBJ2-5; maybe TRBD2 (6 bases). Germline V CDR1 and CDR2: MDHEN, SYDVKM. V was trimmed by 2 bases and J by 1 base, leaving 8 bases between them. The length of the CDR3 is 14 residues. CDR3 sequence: CASSLGGSQETQYF. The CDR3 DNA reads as TGTGCCAGCAGTTTAGGGGGGAGCCAAGAGACCCAGTACTTC.

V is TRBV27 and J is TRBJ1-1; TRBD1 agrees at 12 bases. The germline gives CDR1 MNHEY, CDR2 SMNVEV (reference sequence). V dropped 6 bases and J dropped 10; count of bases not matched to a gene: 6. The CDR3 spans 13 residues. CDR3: CASREGQGARAFF. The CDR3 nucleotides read TGTGCCAGCAGGGAGGGACAGGGGGCACGAGCTTTCTTT.

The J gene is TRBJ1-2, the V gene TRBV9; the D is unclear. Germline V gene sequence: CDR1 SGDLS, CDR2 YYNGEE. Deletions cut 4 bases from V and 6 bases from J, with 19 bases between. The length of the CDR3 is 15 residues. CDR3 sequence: CASSPSPTEGDGYTF. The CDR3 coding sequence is TGTGCCAGCAGCCCCTCACCGACGGAGGGCGATGGCTACACCTTC.

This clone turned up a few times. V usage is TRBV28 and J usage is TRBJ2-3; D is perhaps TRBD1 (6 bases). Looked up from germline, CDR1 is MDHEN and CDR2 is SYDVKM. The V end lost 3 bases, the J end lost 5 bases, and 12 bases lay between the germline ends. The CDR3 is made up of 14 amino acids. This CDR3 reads CASSLDSPGDTQYF. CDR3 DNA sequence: TGTGCCAGCAGTTTGGACAGCCCCGGAGATACGCAGTATTTT. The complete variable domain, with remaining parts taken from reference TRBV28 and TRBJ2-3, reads DVKVTQSSRYLVKRTGEKVFLECVQDMDHENMFWYRQDPGLGLRLIYFSYDVKMKEKGDIPEGYSVSREKKERFSLILESASTNQTSMYLCASSLDSPGDTQYFGPGTRLTVL.

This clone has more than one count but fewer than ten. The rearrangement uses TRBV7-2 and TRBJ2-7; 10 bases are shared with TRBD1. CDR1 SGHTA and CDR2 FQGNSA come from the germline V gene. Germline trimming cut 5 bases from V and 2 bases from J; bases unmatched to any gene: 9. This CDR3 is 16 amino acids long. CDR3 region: CASSPRQGAHPYEQYF. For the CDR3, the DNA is TGTGCCAGCAGCCCCAGACAGGGGGCGCATCCCTACGAGCAGTACTTC.

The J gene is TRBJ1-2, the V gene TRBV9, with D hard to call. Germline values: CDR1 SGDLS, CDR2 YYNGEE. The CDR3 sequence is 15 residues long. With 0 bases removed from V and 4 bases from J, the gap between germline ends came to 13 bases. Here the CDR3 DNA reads TGTGCCAGCAGCGTAGACGGTTACCCGAGCTATGGCTACACCTTC. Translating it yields CASSVDGYPSYGYTF. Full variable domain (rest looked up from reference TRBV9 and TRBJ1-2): DSGVTQTPKHLITATGQRVTLRCSPRSGDLSVYWYQQSLDQGLQFLIQYYNGEERAKGNILERFSAQQFPDLHSELNLSSLELGDSALYFCASSVDGYPSYGYTFGSGTRLTVV.

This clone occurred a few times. CDR3 sequence (DNA): TGCGCCAGCAGCTGGGCTAGCGGGGGGCTCACAGATACGCAGTATTTT. Protein product: CASSWASGGLTDTQYF. The chain recombines TRBV5-1 with TRBJ2-3, with 11 bases aligning to TRBD2. Germline V gene sequence: CDR1 SGHRS, CDR2 YFSETQ. J was trimmed by 2 bases and V by 3 bases; bases with no gene match: 5. The CDR3 contains 16 residues.

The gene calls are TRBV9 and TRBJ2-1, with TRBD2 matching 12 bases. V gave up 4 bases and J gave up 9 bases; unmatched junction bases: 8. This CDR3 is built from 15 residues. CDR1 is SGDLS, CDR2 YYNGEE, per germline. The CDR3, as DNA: TGTGCCAGCAGCACTCCTAGCGGGGGGGACATTGAGCAGTTCTTC. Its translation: CASSTPSGGDIEQFF.

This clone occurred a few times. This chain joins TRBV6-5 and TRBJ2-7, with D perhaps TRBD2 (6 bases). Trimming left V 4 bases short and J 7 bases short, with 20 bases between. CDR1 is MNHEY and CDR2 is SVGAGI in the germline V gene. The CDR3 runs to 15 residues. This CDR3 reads CASSFNTGTAGEQYF. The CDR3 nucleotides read TGTGCCAGCAGTTTCAACACCGGGACGGCGGGGGAGCAGTACTTC.

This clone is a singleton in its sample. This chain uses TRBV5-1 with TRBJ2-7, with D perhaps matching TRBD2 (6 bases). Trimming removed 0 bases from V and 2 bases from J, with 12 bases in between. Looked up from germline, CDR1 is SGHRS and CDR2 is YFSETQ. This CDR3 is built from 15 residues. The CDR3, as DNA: TGCGCCAGCAGCTTGGGTCGGGGGTACGCCTACGAGCAGTACTTC. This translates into CASSLGRGYAYEQYF.

For the CDR3, the DNA is TGTGCCAGCAGCCGGGACAGGAGTAACTATAATTCACCCCTCCACTTT. It translates to CASSRDRSNYNSPLHF. The V and J genes are TRBV5-8 and TRBJ1-6; 8 nucleotides match TRBD1. The CDR3 has 16 amino acids. Germline CDR1 reads SGHTS; CDR2 reads YDEGEE. Losses at the gene ends were 4 bases for V and 3 bases for J; bases not matched to a gene: 6.

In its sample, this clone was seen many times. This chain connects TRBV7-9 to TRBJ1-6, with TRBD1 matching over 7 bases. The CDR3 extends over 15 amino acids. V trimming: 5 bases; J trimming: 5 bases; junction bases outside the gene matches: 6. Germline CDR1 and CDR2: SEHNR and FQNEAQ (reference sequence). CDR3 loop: CASSRTGLNNSPLHF. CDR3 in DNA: TGTGCCAGCAGCCGGACAGGCTTAAATAATTCACCCCTCCACTTT.

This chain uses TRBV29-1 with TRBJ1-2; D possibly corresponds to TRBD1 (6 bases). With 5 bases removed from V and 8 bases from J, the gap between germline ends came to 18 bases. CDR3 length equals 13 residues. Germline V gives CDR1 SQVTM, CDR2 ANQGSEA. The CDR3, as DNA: TGCAGCGTTAGGCCGGGGGGGGCGAGGGGCTACACCTTC. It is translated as CSVRPGGARGYTF.

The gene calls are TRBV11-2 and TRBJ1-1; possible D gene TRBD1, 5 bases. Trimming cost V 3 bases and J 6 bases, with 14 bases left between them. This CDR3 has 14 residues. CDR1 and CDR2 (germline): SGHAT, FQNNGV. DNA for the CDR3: TGTGCCAGCAGCTTCCTTGGGGGGATTGCTGAAGCTTTCTTT. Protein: CASSFLGGIAEAFF.

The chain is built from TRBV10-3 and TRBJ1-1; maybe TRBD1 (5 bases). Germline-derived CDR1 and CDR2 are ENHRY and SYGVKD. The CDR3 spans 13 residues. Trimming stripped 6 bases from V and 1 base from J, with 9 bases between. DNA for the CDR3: TGTGCCATCAGGCTGGGGGGGAACACTGAAGCTTTCTTT. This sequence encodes CAIRLGGNTEAFF.

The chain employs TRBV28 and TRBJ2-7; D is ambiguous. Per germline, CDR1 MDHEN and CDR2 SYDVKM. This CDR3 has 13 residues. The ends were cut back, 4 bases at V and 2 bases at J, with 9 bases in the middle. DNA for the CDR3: TGTGCCAGCAGTTCGAACTCACCCTACGAGCAGTACTTC. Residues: CASSSNSPYEQYF.